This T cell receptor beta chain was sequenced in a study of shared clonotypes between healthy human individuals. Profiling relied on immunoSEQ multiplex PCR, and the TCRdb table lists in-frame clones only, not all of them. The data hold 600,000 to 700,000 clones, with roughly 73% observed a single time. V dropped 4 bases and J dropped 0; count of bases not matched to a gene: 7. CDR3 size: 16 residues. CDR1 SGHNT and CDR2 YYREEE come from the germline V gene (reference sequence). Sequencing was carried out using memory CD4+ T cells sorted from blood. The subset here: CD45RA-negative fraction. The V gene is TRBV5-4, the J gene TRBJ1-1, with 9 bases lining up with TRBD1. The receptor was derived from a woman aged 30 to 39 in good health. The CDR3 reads CASSKGQGSVNTEAFF. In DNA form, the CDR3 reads TGTGCCAGCAGCAAGGGACAGGGTTCAGTGAACACTGAAGCTTTCTTT.